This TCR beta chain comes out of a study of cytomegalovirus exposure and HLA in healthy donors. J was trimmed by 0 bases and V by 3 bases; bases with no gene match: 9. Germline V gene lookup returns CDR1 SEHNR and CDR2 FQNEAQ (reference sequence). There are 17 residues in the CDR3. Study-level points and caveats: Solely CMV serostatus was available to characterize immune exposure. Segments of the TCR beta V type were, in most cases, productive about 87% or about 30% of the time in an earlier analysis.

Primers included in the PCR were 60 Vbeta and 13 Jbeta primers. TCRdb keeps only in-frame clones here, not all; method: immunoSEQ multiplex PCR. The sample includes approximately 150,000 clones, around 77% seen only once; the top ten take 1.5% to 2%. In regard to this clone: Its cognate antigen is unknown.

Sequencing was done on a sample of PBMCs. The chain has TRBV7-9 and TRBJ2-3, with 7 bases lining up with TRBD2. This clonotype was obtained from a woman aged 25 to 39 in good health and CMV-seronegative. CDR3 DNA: TGTGCCAGCAGCTTGGATCGACTAGCCTTTAGCACAGATACGCAGTATTTT. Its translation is CASSLDRLAFSTDTQYF.